This paragraph covers one T cell receptor (beta chain) sequence. No antigen is known for it. Primers: 60 Vbeta forward and 13 Jbeta reverse. Methods used by the authors: In a later analysis, the count reached 80 million or so unique TCR beta chains, with 10 million to 14 million shared. Measured with immunoSEQ multiplex PCR; TCRdb has only the in-frame clones, and not every one. The V and J calls and clone size were taken over from that table, and D and trimming were inferred from the DNA. The sample has 200,000 to 250,000 clones, roughly 84% seen once. The data originate from a study of cytomegalovirus exposure and HLA in healthy donors. Turning to the study itself: Unique TCRs from HLA-typed donors, roughly 87 million of them, were held in an early data release. Points from the study as a whole: Later on, an analysis showed TCR association rates differing by HLA locus, with DRB1 the most and HLA-C the fewest. It has been reported that TCR beta sequences accurately predicted the HLA-A and HLA-B alleles of most subjects.

Material: PBMCs. This receptor was taken from a man in his fifties in good health and CMV-seronegative.

The CDR3 loop is CASSQDRRSSETQYF. CDR3 in DNA: TGTGCCAGCAGCCAAGACAGGCGTTCGTCGGAGACCCAGTACTTC. This sequence joins TRBV14 and TRBJ2-5; D is uncertain. The ends were cut back, 0 bases at V and 5 bases at J, with 13 bases in the middle. CDR1 is SGHDN, CDR2 FVKESK, per germline. The CDR3 length is 15 residues.